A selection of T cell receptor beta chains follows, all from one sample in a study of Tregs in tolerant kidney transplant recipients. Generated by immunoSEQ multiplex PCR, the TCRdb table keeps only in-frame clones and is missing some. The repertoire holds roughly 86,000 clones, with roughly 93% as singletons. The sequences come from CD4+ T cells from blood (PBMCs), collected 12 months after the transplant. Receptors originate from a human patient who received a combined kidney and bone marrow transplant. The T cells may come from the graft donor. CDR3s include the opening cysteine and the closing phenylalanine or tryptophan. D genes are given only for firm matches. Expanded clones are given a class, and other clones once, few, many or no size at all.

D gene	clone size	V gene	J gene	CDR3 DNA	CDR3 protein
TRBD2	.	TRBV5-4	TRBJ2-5	TGTGCCAGCAGCTCGGGACTAGCGGGAGTATTTGAGACCCAGTACTTC	CASSSGLAGVFETQYF
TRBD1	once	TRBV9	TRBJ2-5	TGTGCCAGCAAACAGCGGACAGGGAGGGAGACCCAGTACTTC	CASKQRTGRETQYF
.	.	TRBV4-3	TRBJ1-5	TGCGCCAGCAGGGAGAGCAATCAGCCCCAGCATTTT	CASRESNQPQHF
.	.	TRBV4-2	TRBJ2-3	TGTGCCAGCAGCCAAGATGAGGGGGACCCTTGGAATACGCAGTATTTT	CASSQDEGDPWNTQYF
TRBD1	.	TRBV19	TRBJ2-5	TGTGCCAGTAGTACCGGGACAGGGGGCTCCTCCCGGGAGACCCAGTACTTC	CASSTGTGGSSRETQYF
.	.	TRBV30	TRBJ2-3	TGTGCCTGGATCGCGCATCTCCGGGCAGATACGCAGTATTTT	CAWIAHLRADTQYF
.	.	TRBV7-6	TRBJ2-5	TGTGCCAGCAGCTTCGCGGGGAACCTCCAAGAGACCCAGTACTTC	CASSFAGNLQETQYF
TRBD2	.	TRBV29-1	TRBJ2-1	TGCAGCGTTGGAGGAATGATCACTGGACTAGTGGGGTACAATGAGCAGTTCTTC	CSVGGMITGLVGYNEQFF
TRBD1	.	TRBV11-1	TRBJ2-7	TGTGCCAGCAGCTTAACAGGGGCCCTTTCTACGAAACAGTACTTC	CASSLTGALSTKQYF
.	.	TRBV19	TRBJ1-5	TGTGCCAGTAGTAGGTCGGGTCTCGATCAGCCCCAGCATTTT	CASSRSGLDQPQHF
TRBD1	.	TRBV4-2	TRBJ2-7	TGTGCCAGCAGCCACCCCGGGACAGGGGTATACGAGCAGTACTTC	CASSHPGTGVYEQYF
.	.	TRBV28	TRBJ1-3	TGTGCCAGCAGCCGCCGCTGGGGCACTGGAAACACCATATATTTT	CASSRRWGTGNTIYF
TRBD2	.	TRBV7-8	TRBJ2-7	TGTGCCAGCAGCGTGGGACTAGCGGGAGTTCGGCGGTTCGAGCAGTACTTC	CASSVGLAGVRRFEQYF
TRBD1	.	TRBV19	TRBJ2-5	TGTGCCAGTAATAAGGGACAGGGGTCCCAAGAGACCCAGTACTTC	CASNKGQGSQETQYF
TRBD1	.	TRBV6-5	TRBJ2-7	TGTGCCAGCAGTTCCTACAGGGGGGAGAGCTCCTACGAGCAGTACTTC	CASSSYRGESSYEQYF
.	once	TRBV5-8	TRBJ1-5	TGTGCCAGCAGCTTCCTATGGAGCAATCAGCCCCAGCATTTT	CASSFLWSNQPQHF
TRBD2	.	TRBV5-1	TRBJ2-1	TGCGCCAGCAGCCCCGGGGGACTAAGCGGGAGAACGGAGCAGTTCTTC	CASSPGGLSGRTEQFF
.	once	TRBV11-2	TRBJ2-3	TGTGCCAGCAGCTCTCGGACTGGTACAGATACGCAGTATTTT	CASSSRTGTDTQYF
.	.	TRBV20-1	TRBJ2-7	TGCAGTGCTAGAGGGCCGGGCGAGCAGTACTTC	CSARGPGEQYF
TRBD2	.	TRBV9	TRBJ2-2	TGTGCCAGCAGCGTAACTAGCGGGAATCTAAACACCGGGGAGCTGTTTTTT	CASSVTSGNLNTGELFF
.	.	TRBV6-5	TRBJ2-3	TGTGCCAGCAGTTCCCAGGCAGATACGCAGTATTTT	CASSSQADTQYF
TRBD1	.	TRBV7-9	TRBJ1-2	TGTGCCAGCAGCCAGGGGACAGGGGGGTACTATGGCTACACCTTC	CASSQGTGGYYGYTF
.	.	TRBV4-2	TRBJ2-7	TGTGCCAGCAGCCAAGAGTACGATCTAGTCGGGTCCCCTAGCTCCTACGAGCAGTACTTC	CASSQEYDLVGSPSSYEQYF
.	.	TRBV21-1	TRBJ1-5	TGTGCCAGCAGCAGGGACAGGGGGCCATATAGCAATCAGCCCCAGCATTTT	CASSRDRGPYSNQPQHF
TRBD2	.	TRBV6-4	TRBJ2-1	TGTGCCAGCAGTCTTAGCGGGGGGGCCTCCTACAATGAGCAGTTCTTC	CASSLSGGASYNEQFF
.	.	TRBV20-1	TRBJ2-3	TGCAGTGCTAAGTCCCGGGATACGCAGTATTTT	CSAKSRDTQYF
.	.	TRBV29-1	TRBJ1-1	TGCAGCGTTGAAGGTCTACAGGGAAAGGTCTTGAAATCTATGAACACTGAAGCTTTCTTT	CSVEGLQGKVLKSMNTEAFF
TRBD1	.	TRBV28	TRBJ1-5	TGTGCCAGCAGTTTTTACCCGCGGGACAGCCTGAGTCAGCCCCAGCATTTT	CASSFYPRDSLSQPQHF
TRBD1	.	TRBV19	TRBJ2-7	TGTGCCAGTAGTAACCCCCCGGGACAGGGCTCTTCCTTCCGTGGATACGAGCAGTACTTC	CASSNPPGQGSSFRGYEQYF
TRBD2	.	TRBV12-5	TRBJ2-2	TGTGCTAGTGGCGCCGGACTAGCGGGGACCGGGGAGCTGTTTTTT	CASGAGLAGTGELFF
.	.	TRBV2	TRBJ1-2	TGTGCCAGCAGTGAATTGGGCAGACACTATGGCTACACCTTC	CASSELGRHYGYTF
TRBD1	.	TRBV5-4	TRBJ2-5	TGTGCCAGCAGCTTTAGGACAGGGCGACAAGAGACCCAGTACTTC	CASSFRTGRQETQYF
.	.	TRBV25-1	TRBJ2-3	TGTGCCAGCAGTGAAAACAGGGTTAGGGAAAACACAGATACGCAGTATTTT	CASSENRVRENTDTQYF
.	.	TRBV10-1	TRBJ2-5	TGCGCCAGCAGTGACCTGCGGCGGGAATGGGAGACCCAGTACTTC	CASSDLRREWETQYF
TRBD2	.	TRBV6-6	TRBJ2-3	TGTGCCAGCAGCGGGACTAGCTTAGCAGATACGCAGTATTTT	CASSGTSLADTQYF
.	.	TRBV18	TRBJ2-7	TGTGCCAGCTCACCCTCCGGCGGGTACGAGCAGTACTTC	CASSPSGGYEQYF
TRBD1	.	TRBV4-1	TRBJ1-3	TGCGCCAGCAGCCAAGGGCAGGGGGCTCTCTCTGGAAACACCATATATTTT	CASSQGQGALSGNTIYF
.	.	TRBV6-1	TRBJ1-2	TGTGCCAGCAGTGACCAGGGTGGGAATGGCTACACCTTC	CASSDQGGNGYTF
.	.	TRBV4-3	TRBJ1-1	TGCGCCAGCAGCCCTCAGGCAAACACTGAAGCTTTCTTT	CASSPQANTEAFF
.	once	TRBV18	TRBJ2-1	TGTGCCAGCTCATACGAGCGGGTTTACAATGAGCAGTTCTTC	CASSYERVYNEQFF
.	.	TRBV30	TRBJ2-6	TGTGCCTGGAGTGTACCTCGCGGTGGGGCCAACGTCCTGACTTTC	CAWSVPRGGANVLTF
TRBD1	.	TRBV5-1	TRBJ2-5	TGCGCCAGCAGCCGGACAGGTTTAGAAGAGACCCAGTACTTC	CASSRTGLEETQYF
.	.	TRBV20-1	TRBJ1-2	TGCAGTGCTAGAGTAGGGGATGGCTACACCTTC	CSARVGDGYTF
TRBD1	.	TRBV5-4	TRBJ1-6	TGTGCCAGCAGCCAACCGACAGGGAGTGAAAATTCCCCCCTCCACTTT	CASSQPTGSENSPLHF
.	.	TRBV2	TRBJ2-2	TGTGCCAGCAGTAGAAACCTAGCTATATCCGGGGAGCTGTTTTTT	CASSRNLAISGELFF
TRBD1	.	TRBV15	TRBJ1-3	TGTGCCACCAGCAGAGACGGACAGGGTGTAAGAAACACCATATATTTT	CATSRDGQGVRNTIYF
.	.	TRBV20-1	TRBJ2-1	TGCAGTGCTCATAGGGAGGTTGAGCAGTTCTTC	CSAHREVEQFF